Presented here are 27 T cell receptor beta chains from one specimen sequenced in a study of blood T cell repertoires in COVID-19. TCRdb's table, derived via immunoSEQ multiplex PCR, lists solely in-frame clones and lacks some. The sample has 360,000 or so clones, over 75% seen once; the top ten hold just under 3%. The sample was PBMCs or T cells enriched from blood (not recorded which). All receptors derive from a woman in her 30s who had recovered from COVID-19.

In this sample, this clone turned up once. The J gene is TRBJ1-3, the V gene TRBV11-3, with 7 bases that match TRBD1. Germline trimming cut 1 base from V and 0 bases from J; bases unmatched to any gene: 0. The CDR3 runs 15 residues. CDR1 and CDR2 (germline): SGHNT, YENEEA. The CDR3 nucleotides are TGTGCCAGCAGCTTAGGGGACAGCTCTGGAAACACCATATATTTT. Encoded protein: CASSLGDSSGNTIYF.

The rearrangement links TRBV10-2 to TRBJ2-3, with TRBD2 identical over 10 bases. CDR1 is WSHSY and CDR2 is SAAADI in the germline V gene. This CDR3 has 20 residues. V shed 1 base, J shed 2 bases, and the junction held 15 bases outside the gene matches. The CDR3 spells CASSEFLGSGRSWDTDTQYF. CDR3 DNA sequence: TGCGCCAGCAGTGAGTTTCTCGGTAGCGGGAGGAGTTGGGACACAGATACGCAGTATTTT.

V is TRBV19 and J is TRBJ1-5, with a possible D match to TRBD1 (6 bases). V lost 9 bases and J 9 bases, leaving 21 bases between the germline ends. CDR3 length: 14 amino acids. The germline V gene encodes CDR1 LNHDA and CDR2 SQIVND (reference sequence). Here the CDR3 reads CASSGQQGQRPQHF. The CDR3 coding sequence is TGTGCCAGCTCAGGTCAACAGGGTCAAAGGCCCCAGCATTTT.

The chain uses TRBV9 and TRBJ2-1, with a possible D match to TRBD1 (7 bases). Trimming stripped 4 bases from V and 6 bases from J, with 14 bases between. Germline values: CDR1 SGDLS, CDR2 YYNGEE. CDR3 size: 14 residues. CDR3 residues: CASSPAGGSNEQFF. DNA of the CDR3: TGTGCCAGCAGCCCAGCAGGGGGGAGCAATGAGCAGTTCTTC.

This rearrangement joins TRBV7-2 to TRBJ2-1; a weak D match, TRBD2 (7 bases). Germline V lookup: CDR1 SGHTA, CDR2 FQGNSA. V was pared by 4 bases and J by 4 bases, with 20 bases between. This CDR3 is 17 amino acids long. The CDR3 coding sequence is TGTGCCAGCAGCTCCCCCAGGGGCGGGGGCCTATACAATGAGCAGTTCTTC. This sequence encodes CASSSPRGGGLYNEQFF.

The J gene is TRBJ2-3, the V gene TRBV7-9, with TRBD2 matching over 14 bases. CDR3 length equals 16 residues. The V gene's germline CDR1 is SEHNR and CDR2 FQNEAQ (reference sequence). The ends lost 5 bases at V and 0 bases at J; junction bases unmatched: 1. CDR3 DNA: TGTGCCAGCAGCCGACTAGCGGGGGGGAGCACAGATACGCAGTATTTT. Its protein product is CASSRLAGGSTDTQYF. Full variable domain (missing parts from reference TRBV7-9 and TRBJ2-3): DTGVSQNPRHKITKRGQNVTFRCDPISEHNRLYWYRQTLGQGPEFLTYFQNEAQLEKSRLLSDRFSAERPKGSFSTLEIQRTEQGDSAMYLCASSRLAGGSTDTQYFGPGTRLTVL.

V is TRBV12-5 and J is TRBJ1-6, with 7 bases that match TRBD1. J was trimmed by 9 bases and V by 3 bases; bases with no gene match: 2. The CDR3 totals 13 residues. Germline V gene data show CDR1 as LGHNT and CDR2 as FRNRAP. For the CDR3, the DNA is TGTGCTAGTGGTTTTTCAGGGGGTTCACCCCTCCACTTT. The encoded protein is CASGFSGGSPLHF.

J is TRBJ1-2 and V is TRBV7-9, with a tentative D call TRBD1 (6 bases). Germline loops: CDR1 SEHNR, CDR2 FQNEAQ (reference sequence). V was clipped by 5 bases and J by 8 bases, with 12 bases between them. CDR3 length equals 12 residues. The CDR3 sequence is CASSTNRDGYTF. CDR3 bases: TGTGCCAGCAGCACAAACAGGGACGGCTACACCTTC.

This clone was observed a single time. The chain couples TRBV6-1 to TRBJ2-3, with a weak D call TRBD2 (6 bases). The CDR3 is 14 residues long. V gave up 3 bases and J gave up 6 bases, with 13 bases separating them. From germline, CDR1 is MNHNS and CDR2 SASEGT. The CDR3: CASSDAGSWDTQYF. The DNA for the CDR3 is TGTGCCAGCAGTGATGCGGGGTCGTGGGATACGCAGTATTTT.

The J gene is TRBJ1-1, the V gene TRBV6-5; D is uncertain. This CDR3 has 16 amino acids. CDR1 MNHEY and CDR2 SVGAGI come from the germline V gene. Trimming cost V 4 bases and J 2 bases, with 17 bases left between them. CDR3 residues: CASSFRHANLNTEAFF. The CDR3 DNA is TGTGCCAGCAGTTTTAGACACGCTAATCTAAACACTGAAGCTTTCTTT.

About this clone: One end of the junction does not line up with germline, which may come from a read error. Written as DNA, the CDR3 is TGTGCTAGCAGTCAGGACACTTCAGATACGCAGTATTTT. Its protein product is CASSQDTSDTQYF. This chain joins TRBV7-7 and TRBJ2-3; possible D gene TRBD1, 5 bases. CDR1 and CDR2 from the germline V gene are SSHAT and FNYEAQ (reference sequence). This CDR3 has 13 residues.

The chain combines TRBV4-1 with TRBJ2-1; 11 bases line up with TRBD2. Germline CDR1 MGHRA, CDR2 YSYEKL. The CDR3 has 20 residues. V lost 3 bases to trimming and J lost 0 bases; unmatched junction nucleotides: 13. The CDR3 sequence: CASSHLGLAGRTSSYNEQFF. CDR3 nucleotides: TGCGCCAGCAGCCACCTAGGACTAGCGGGCCGTACCAGCTCCTACAATGAGCAGTTCTTC.

The V call is TRBV13, the J call TRBJ1-1; D is unclear. Germline loops: CDR1 PRHDT, CDR2 FYEKMQ (reference sequence). The CDR3 is 14 residues long. V dropped 2 bases and J dropped 5 bases, with 12 bases sitting between them. The CDR3 DNA reads TGTGCCAGCAGCTTAAATCCGCCGGGTACTGAAGCTTTCTTT. This translates into CASSLNPPGTEAFF.

The chain combines TRBV7-2 with TRBJ1-1; D is undetermined. This CDR3 comprises 15 residues. Deletions cut 5 bases from V and 2 bases from J, with 15 bases between. The germline gives CDR1 SGHTA, CDR2 FQGNSA. CDR3: CASSPSGAGNTEAFF. CDR3 nucleotides: TGTGCCAGCAGCCCCTCTGGAGCTGGCAACACTGAAGCTTTCTTT.

The chain employs TRBV6-5 and TRBJ2-3; possibly TRBD1 for D (5 bases). Germline-derived CDR1 and CDR2 are MNHEY and SVGAGI. The CDR3 has 15 amino acids. V lost 1 base, J lost 2 bases, and 10 bases lay in between. CDR3 protein: CASSYYKGFTDTQYF. Here the CDR3 DNA reads TGTGCCAGCAGTTACTATAAGGGGTTCACAGATACGCAGTATTTT.

V usage is TRBV5-6 and J usage is TRBJ2-7; possibly TRBD1 for D (5 bases). The V end was cut by 4 bases, the J end by 1 base, with 12 bases between. The CDR3 length is 14 residues. Germline CDR1 reads SGHDT; CDR2 reads YYEEEE. CDR3 DNA: TGTGCCAGCAGCCCTGCAGGGTGGTCCTACGAGCAGTACTTC. This encodes CASSPAGWSYEQYF.

The rearrangement uses TRBV6-5 and TRBJ2-1; a weak D match, TRBD1 (6 bases). The germline V and J ends were trimmed by 3 bases and 6 bases, with 9 bases remaining between them. CDR1 MNHEY and CDR2 SVGAGI come from the germline V gene. The CDR3 has 13 residues. CDR3: CASSYQGRNEQFF. In nucleotides, the CDR3 is TGTGCCAGCAGTTATCAGGGGCGCAATGAGCAGTTCTTC.

This clone was counted a single time. The rearrangement uses TRBV19 and TRBJ1-5; D might be TRBD1 (5 bases). Germline values: CDR1 LNHDA, CDR2 SQIVND (reference sequence). The CDR3 spans 13 residues. Trimming cost V 9 bases and J 5 bases, with 14 bases left between them. In DNA form, the CDR3 reads TGTGCCAGCTCGGACACCTTTTATCAGCCCCAGCATTTT. It is translated as CASSDTFYQPQHF.

This rearrangement joins TRBV5-1 to TRBJ2-7, with TRBD1 matching over 8 bases. The CDR3 covers 15 residues. Looked up from germline, CDR1 is SGHRS and CDR2 is YFSETQ. V shed 4 bases, J shed 0 bases, and the junction held 6 bases outside the gene matches. The CDR3 loop is CASSTGQGRSYEQYF. CDR3 sequence (DNA): TGCGCCAGCAGCACTGGACAGGGTCGCTCCTACGAGCAGTACTTC.

This chain links TRBV3-1 (or the pseudogene TRBV3-2) with TRBJ1-2; D is uncertain. Trimming cost V 7 bases and J 1 base, with 16 bases left between them. CDR1 is LGHDT and CDR2 is YNNKEL in the germline V gene (reference sequence). This CDR3 is built from 15 residues. CDR3 in amino acids: CASNPGRGNNYGYTF. The CDR3, as DNA: TGTGCCAGCAACCCTGGCCGAGGGAATAACTATGGCTACACCTTC.

The chain carries TRBV19 and TRBJ2-7; TRBD2 agrees at 7 bases. The ends lost 1 base at V and 0 bases at J; junction bases unmatched: 6. Germline V gives CDR1 LNHDA, CDR2 SQIVND (reference sequence). The CDR3 is made up of 16 amino acids. CDR3 in DNA: TGTGCCAGTAGTATAGGGCTAGCGGATAGCTCCTACGAGCAGTACTTC. Translated: CASSIGLADSSYEQYF. Supplemented by reference TRBV19 and TRBJ2-7, the full variable domain reads DGGITQSPKYLFRKEGQNVTLSCEQNLNHDAMYWYRQDPGQGLRLIYYSQIVNDFQKGDIAEGYSVSREKKESFPLTVTSAQKNPTAFYLCASSIGLADSSYEQYFGPGTRLTVT.

The CDR3 nucleotides read TGTGCCAGCAGTTTGCTGGCAGCGGGAGCAGGGGGCAATGAGCAGTTCTTC. This encodes CASSLLAAGAGGNEQFF. The genes are TRBV28 and TRBJ2-1; D perhaps matches TRBD2 (8 bases). From germline, CDR1 is MDHEN and CDR2 SYDVKM. There are 17 residues in the CDR3. Trimming took 3 bases from V and 6 from J, leaving 21 bases between them. The entire variable domain, with the rest obtained from reference TRBV28 and TRBJ2-1, is as follows: DVKVTQSSRYLVKRTGEKVFLECVQDMDHENMFWYRQDPGLGLRLIYFSYDVKMKEKGDIPEGYSVSREKKERFSLILESASTNQTSMYLCASSLLAAGAGGNEQFFGPGTRLTVL.

J is TRBJ2-5 and V is TRBV3-1 (or the pseudogene TRBV3-2), with 15 positions matching TRBD2. The CDR3 has 17 amino acids. The trim removed 1 base at V and 5 bases at J, leaving 5 bases unmatched. Germline lookup yields CDR1 LGHDT and CDR2 YNNKEL (reference sequence). The CDR3 DNA is TGTGCCAGCAGCCAAGTGCCCGGGACTAGCGGGAGGGAGACCCAGTACTTC. The encoded protein is CASSQVPGTSGRETQYF.

The V gene is TRBV11-2, the J gene TRBJ2-1; a weak D match, TRBD2 (7 bases). The CDR3 contains 16 residues. Germline V CDR1 and CDR2: SGHAT, FQNNGV. Trimming removed 2 bases at V and 1 base at J, with 12 bases between. CDR3 coding DNA: TGTGCCAGCAGCTTAAATCGGGGGGCGTCCTACAATGAGCAGTTCTTC. Translating it yields CASSLNRGASYNEQFF.

The chain carries TRBV6-1 and TRBJ2-3, with 7 nucleotides matching TRBD1. There are 18 residues in the CDR3. V gave up 2 bases and J gave up 2 bases; unmatched junction bases: 13. Looked up from germline, CDR1 is MNHNS and CDR2 is SASEGT. This CDR3 reads CASSELVFLQGVTDTQYF. CDR3 coding DNA: TGTGCCAGCAGTGAATTGGTCTTTCTGCAGGGGGTCACAGATACGCAGTATTTT.

This chain uses TRBV28 with TRBJ2-2, with D perhaps TRBD1 (5 bases). Trimming stripped 6 bases from V and 0 bases from J, with 11 bases between. This CDR3 comprises 15 residues. Germline lookup yields CDR1 MDHEN and CDR2 SYDVKM. CDR3 sequence: CASRSDISNTGELFF. CDR3 DNA: TGTGCCAGCAGGTCGGACATCTCGAACACCGGGGAGCTGTTTTTT.

The chain employs TRBV24-1 and TRBJ2-1; 8 bases fit TRBD2. CDR1 is KGHDR, CDR2 SFDVKD, per germline. The CDR3 consists of 15 residues. V lost 2 bases and J lost 9; bases outside the gene matches: 8. DNA of the CDR3: TGTGCCACCAGTGATTGGGTAGCGGGGAAGATTGAGCAGTTCTTC. The encoded protein is CATSDWVAGKIEQFF.